This is a list of T cell receptor beta chains from one sample in a study of T cells in Graves' hyperthyroidism and ophthalmopathy. Each CDR3 protein is one row after TCRdb ran MiXCR on the multiplex PCR reads. The table lists under 750,000 distinct CDR3 sequences, approximately 19% of them singletons. Sequenced input: blood. The source of these receptors is a woman aged 45-60 years with Graves' hyperthyroidism that later progressed to Graves' ophthalmopathy. Each CDR3 is given with its conserved first and last residue. Each record gives: CDR3 DNA, CDR3 protein, D gene, V gene, clone size, J gene, CDR3 length. A D gene is named only where the DNA matches it firmly. Clone size is stated in some rows and not others, as once, few, many or a class when expanded.

TGTGCCAGCAGTTACTCGGGGACAGGGCGTTGGGGCTACACCTTC | CASSYSGTGRWGYTF | TRBD1 | TRBV6-5 | NA | TRBJ1-2 | 15
TGTGCCAGCAGGAGGCCGGGACAGGGGGCCAATGAGCAGTTCTTC | CASRRPGQGANEQFF | TRBD1 | TRBV7-9 | few | TRBJ2-1 | 15
TGTGCCAGCAGTTCGCCGGGACAAAGAGCTTTCTTT | CASSSPGQRAFF | NA | TRBV7-2 | many | TRBJ1-1 | 12
TGTGCCATCAGAAACAGGGTCGGAGGCTACACCTTC | CAIRNRVGGYTF | NA | TRBV10-3 | NA | TRBJ1-2 | 12
TGTGCCAGCAGTGAGAGAGGGGGTTATGGCTACACCTTC | CASSERGGYGYTF | NA | TRBV6-1 | many | TRBJ1-2 | 13
TGCGCCAGCCAAATAGAGGGTAGGTCCTACGAGCAGTACTTC | CASQIEGRSYEQYF | NA | TRBV10-2 | many | TRBJ2-7 | 14
TGCAGTGCTGACTCTGGGACAGTTAGCACTGAAGCTTTCTTT | CSADSGTVSTEAFF | TRBD1 | TRBV20-1 | NA | TRBJ1-1 | 14
TGTGCCAGCAGTTACTCGGAGCGGGGGAGCTCCTACGAGCAGTACTTC | CASSYSERGSSYEQYF | TRBD2 | TRBV6-6 | NA | TRBJ2-7 | 16
TGCAGCGCTAGGAGGGAAAATCAGCCCCAGCATTTT | CSARRENQPQHF | NA | TRBV20-1 | NA | TRBJ1-5 | 12
TGCGCCAGCAGCCAAGGAGACGGGCACTACGAGCAGTACTTC | CASSQGDGHYEQYF | NA | TRBV4-1 | NA | TRBJ2-7 | 14
TGTGCCAGCAGTTACGGGACAGGGATGGCTGCTTTCTTT | CASSYGTGMAAFF | TRBD1 | TRBV6-5 | NA | TRBJ1-1 | 13
TGTGCCAGCACTGTTGGACTAGCGGGGTCCTACGAGCAGTACTTC | CASTVGLAGSYEQYF | TRBD2 | TRBV6-1 | NA | TRBJ2-7 | 15
TGTGCCACCACCGGGACAGCGTTCGGCGGCGAGCAGTACTTC | CATTGTAFGGEQYF | TRBD1 | TRBV10-3 | NA | TRBJ2-7 | 14
TGTGCCAGCAGCTTAGGGGAACGGAATAATTCACCCCTCCACTTT | CASSLGERNNSPLHF | NA | TRBV7-9 | few | TRBJ1-6 | 15
TGTGCCAGCAGCCGCGGGGTCTCCTATGGCTACACCTTC | CASSRGVSYGYTF | NA | TRBV7-2 | many | TRBJ1-2 | 13
TGTGCTGCGGGGCAGGGACTTCAAGAGACCCAGTACTTC | CAAGQGLQETQYF | NA | TRBV19 | NA | TRBJ2-5 | 13
TGTGCCAGCAGCTACAGGGATCGAGGAGCTTTCTTT | CASSYRDRGAFF | NA | TRBV7-9 | few | TRBJ1-1 | 12